The present entry profiles one T cell receptor beta chain with its context. Its target is not known. V lost 4 bases and J 0 bases, leaving 9 bases between the germline ends. The CDR3 is 13 residues long. From germline, CDR1 is GTSNPN and CDR2 SVGIG (reference sequence). PCR primers comprised 60 Vbeta and 13 Jbeta primers. Assay used: immunoSEQ multiplex PCR; TCRdb lists only in-frame clones, some missing. This sample's table has tens of thousands of clones. These data come from a study of cytomegalovirus exposure and HLA in healthy donors. Notes on the study in general: A likely sequencing artifact accounted for one observed cluster of highly shared sequence variants.

This clonotype originated in a woman in her late teens or twenties in good health and CMV-seronegative. The sample taken for sequencing was PBMCs. This chain connects TRBV30 to TRBJ1-1; D uncertain. The DNA of the CDR3 is TGTGCCTGGAAAGGAGGGATGAACACTGAAGCTTTCTTT. Translating it yields CAWKGGMNTEAFF.